The source of this T cell receptor (beta chain) is a study of tumor-infiltrating lymphocytes in localized non-small cell lung cancer (dated by TCRdb to the early 2020s). As for the study more broadly: Patients whose samples were collected after neoadjuvant chemotherapy, as well as both smokers and never-smokers and several histologies, were included in the cohort. A total of around 50 patients were part of the paired comparison of immunoSEQ T-cell fraction between tumor and uninvolved lung. Resected tumor tissue and uninvolved lung tissue described as non-adjacent to the tumor were contributed by each patient, with both tissues obtained from the same patient. The overall ICON cohort comprised fewer than 170 surgical patients with localized non-small cell lung cancer whose tumors were resected. Alongside flow cytometry, multiplex immunofluorescence, RNA-seq, exome sequencing and proteomics, TCR sequencing was applied to the same patients as one of several integrated assays.

The germline V and J ends show losses of 6 bases and 4 bases respectively, and no gene match explains 11 bases of the junction. The CDR3 numbers 15 residues from cysteine through phenylalanine. The read is trimmed to its CDR3 DNA, 45 bases read in frame from base 1. As encoded in the germline V gene, CDR1 is MNHNS while CDR2 is SASEGT. The T-cell fraction in tumor and uninvolved lung tissue was provided by TCR sequencing with the immunoSEQ assay. In the source study's methods: For survival analysis, patients were split into high (upper tertile) and low (lower two tertiles) T-cell fraction groups and compared by log-rank test. Paired tumor versus uninvolved lung differences in T-cell fraction were tested with a signed-rank test. TCRdb limited this immuneACCESS table to in-frame rearrangements with V and J called. A share of clones is missing; checked studies link under half to unresolved V genes, and the rest is unexplained. V, J and clone size derive from that table, while D and trimming were established from the DNA sequence. This sample is represented by about 12,000 clones; over 75% of them were singletons. In total, the top ten clones hold approximately 9.3% of the sample.

The first patient joined ICON in the first half of 2016, and enrollment wrapped up when the last patient was enrolled in late 2018. From a subcohort of 75 to 90 patients, fresh tumor and matched uninvolved tissue were collected for in-depth immune analyses, including TCR sequencing. TCR sequencing was performed on DNA isolated from bulk tissue, without cell sorting. Regarding this clone: There is no known antigen for this receptor. Base qualities are missing; no much larger clone stands one base away.

The study at large found these results: Because different pieces of the same tissue were used for different assays, technical variation could not be separated from intratumor heterogeneity. Consistent with immunofluorescence CD3 counts, TCRbeta sequencing supported greater T cell infiltration in tumors than in uninvolved lung tissue. Assay coverage differed among patients according to how much tissue was available, so only a subset of the cohort had TCR sequencing. Tumor T-cell fraction from TCR sequencing was not associated with recurrence-free survival (p = 0.61). No difference in TCR-derived T-cell fraction was observed between the flow cytometry-defined immunotypes IM1 (good prognosis) and IM2 (poor prognosis).

Sequences were obtained from lung tumor tissue. The receptor comes from a human donor with non-small cell lung cancer. The rearranged segments are TRBV6-1 and TRBJ1-1, with 7 junctional bases fitting TRBD1. The CDR3 reads CASRDRQGRFTEAFF. The DNA is as follows: TGTGCCAGCAGAGATAGACAGGGCCGATTCACTGAAGCTTTCTTT.